Here is one T cell receptor beta chain with its context. The antigen remains unidentified. This table comes from immunoSEQ multiplex PCR, and its TCRdb copy is limited to in-frame clones, with some not included. In the table there are millions of clones, over 85% of which are singletons. The source of the sample is a study of shared clonotypes between healthy human individuals. Whole-study findings and limits: Non-shared clonotypes showed lower generation probabilities than clonotypes common to all four donors. The naive CD4 repertoires of several donors were compared, and roughly 5% of clonotypes were shared.

This CDR3 spans 11 amino acids. V was trimmed by 7 bases and J by 6 bases, leaving 10 bases between them. Per germline, CDR1 MNHEY and CDR2 SVGAGI. Subsets obtained from CD4+ cells comprised CD45RA+ naive and CD45RA-negative memory cells. The receptor was isolated from a man between 18 and 29 years old in good health. V is TRBV6-5 and J is TRBJ2-7; D may be TRBD2 (5 bases). The sample comprised naive CD4+ T cells sorted from blood. Subset denoted: CD45RA+ positively selected. The CDR3 sequence: CASITRGEQYF. CDR3 sequence (DNA): TGTGCCAGCATAACACGGGGCGAGCAGTACTTC.